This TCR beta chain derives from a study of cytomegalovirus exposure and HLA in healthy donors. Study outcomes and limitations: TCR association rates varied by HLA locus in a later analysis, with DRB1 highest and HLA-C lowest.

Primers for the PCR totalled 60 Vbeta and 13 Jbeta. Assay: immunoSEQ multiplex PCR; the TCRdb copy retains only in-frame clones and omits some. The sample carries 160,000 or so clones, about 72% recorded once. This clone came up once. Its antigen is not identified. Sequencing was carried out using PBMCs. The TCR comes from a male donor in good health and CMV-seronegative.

CDR3: CASSPGQGTYGYTF. CDR3 DNA: TGTGCCAGCTCACCCGGACAGGGAACCTATGGCTACACCTTC. This rearrangement joins TRBV18 to TRBJ1-2; 8 bases line up with TRBD1. The V gene end was trimmed by 3 bases and the J gene end by 4 bases; junction bases not matched to a gene: 4. Germline assignment: CDR1 KGHSH and CDR2 LQKENI. This CDR3 has 14 residues. Combining the CDR3 with reference TRBV18 and TRBJ1-2 gives the whole variable domain NAGVMQNPRHLVRRRGQEARLRCSPMKGHSHVYWYRQLPEEGLKFMVYLQKENIIDESGMPKERFSAEFPKEGPSILRIQQVVRGDSAAYFCASSPGQGTYGYTFGSGTRLTVV.